The 26 T cell receptor beta chains below were found in one sample sequenced in a study of radiation and T cells in renal cell carcinoma. The table came from immunoSEQ multiplex PCR; TCRdb's copy has only in-frame clones and leaves some out. The sample carries about 130,000 clones, 85% to 90% recorded once. Time point given: blood 2 weeks post-SBRT. Treatment here: 15 Gy SBRT to primary tumor, nephrectomy 4 weeks later. Sequences were derived from blood, sampled from a patient whose treatment included radiotherapy and nephrectomy. These receptors were taken from a woman between 65 and 79 years old with renal cell carcinoma.

This chain's CDR3 is CASSPGTSGTDTQYF. The CDR3 DNA is TGTGCCAGCTCACCGGGGACTAGCGGCACAGATACGCAGTATTTT. This chain uses TRBV18 with TRBJ2-3; the match to TRBD2 covers 10 bases. The CDR3 runs 15 residues. V gave up 3 bases and J gave up 1 base; unmatched junction bases: 1. Germline V lookup: CDR1 KGHSH, CDR2 LQKENI.

This chain joins TRBV4-3 and TRBJ2-6; 8 bases are a match to TRBD1. The germline CDR1 and CDR2 sequences are LGHNA and YSLEER. The CDR3 is made up of 16 amino acids. V lost 3 bases to trimming and J lost 4 bases; unmatched junction nucleotides: 5. The CDR3 coding sequence is TGCGCCAGCAGCCATCAACAGGGGGTCGGGGCCAACGTCCTGACTTTC. Encoded protein: CASSHQQGVGANVLTF.

This chain connects TRBV18 to TRBJ1-2; possible D gene TRBD1, 6 bases. There are 14 residues in the CDR3. Deletions cut 4 bases from V and 4 bases from J, with 13 bases between. Per the germline V gene, CDR1 is KGHSH and CDR2 is LQKENI. CDR3 in amino acids: CASSHRERGYGYTF. In DNA, the CDR3 is TGTGCCAGCTCACACAGGGAGCGCGGCTATGGCTACACCTTC. Using reference TRBV18 and TRBJ1-2 for the parts outside the CDR3, the full variable domain is NAGVMQNPRHLVRRRGQEARLRCSPMKGHSHVYWYRQLPEEGLKFMVYLQKENIIDESGMPKERFSAEFPKEGPSILRIQQVVRGDSAAYFCASSHRERGYGYTFGSGTRLTVV.

The chain carries TRBV18 and TRBJ2-6, with D perhaps given as TRBD1 or TRBD2 (6 bases each). The germline CDR1 and CDR2 sequences are KGHSH and LQKENI. V lost 4 bases, J lost 0 bases, and 19 bases lay in between. The CDR3 extends over 19 amino acids. CDR3 bases: TGTGCCAGCTCACAGGACCTCGGTAGGGGGGCCTCTGGGGCCAACGTCCTGACTTTC. This encodes CASSQDLGRGASGANVLTF.

The J gene is TRBJ2-7, the V gene TRBV6-6, with D uncertain. V shed 4 bases and J shed 2 bases, with 12 bases lying between them. Germline-derived CDR1 and CDR2 are MNHNY and SVGAGI (reference sequence). The CDR3 extends over 14 amino acids. The CDR3 nucleotides are TGTGCCAGCAGTTCCCCCCCAGTAACCTACGAGCAGTACTTC. Protein: CASSSPPVTYEQYF.

This chain uses TRBV5-4 with TRBJ2-5; D might be TRBD1 or TRBD2, each matching 5 bases. Per the germline V gene, CDR1 is SGHNT and CDR2 is YYREEE (reference sequence). The CDR3 runs to 14 residues. Trimming removed 3 bases from V and 1 base from J, with 10 bases in between. The CDR3 loop is CASSSPGTQETQYF. CDR3 in DNA: TGTGCCAGCAGCTCCCCCGGGACCCAAGAGACCCAGTACTTC. The variable domain in full, completed from reference TRBV5-4 and TRBJ2-5, reads ETGVTQSPTHLIKTRGQQVTLRCSSQSGHNTVSWYQQALGQGPQFIFQYYREEENGRGNFPPRFSGLQFPNYSSELNVNALELDDSALYLCASSSPGTQETQYFGPGTRLLVL.

The chain has TRBV11-1 and TRBJ2-4, with 8 bases that match TRBD1. Per germline, CDR1 SGHAT and CDR2 FQDESV (reference sequence). The CDR3 loop spans 17 amino acids. V was pared by 5 bases and J by 0 bases, with 9 bases of the junction left unmatched. CDR3: CASSLNRGRLAKNIQYF. CDR3 nucleotide sequence: TGTGCCAGCAGCCTAAACAGGGGGAGATTAGCCAAAAACATTCAGTACTTC.

This chain uses TRBV30 with TRBJ1-4; D unresolved. Germline V gene sequence: CDR1 GTSNPN, CDR2 SVGIG (reference sequence). The CDR3 runs 15 residues. V was shortened by 0 bases and J by 0 bases, with 8 bases between the two germline ends. The CDR3 here is CAWSVSGPTNEKLFF. The CDR3, as DNA: TGTGCCTGGAGTGTAAGCGGGCCAACTAATGAAAAACTGTTTTTT.

This clone was observed once. The chain has TRBV5-8 and TRBJ2-6; no definite D call. The germline V gene encodes CDR1 SGHTS and CDR2 YDEGEE. CDR3 length: 15 amino acids. Trimming removed 0 bases at V and 0 bases at J, with 4 bases between. The CDR3: CASSLGNSGANVLTF. CDR3 in DNA: TGTGCCAGCAGCTTGGGGAACTCTGGGGCCAACGTCCTGACTTTC.

V is TRBV30 and J is TRBJ2-5; 12 bases map to TRBD2. CDR3 length: 11 residues. After removal of 8 bases from V and 9 bases from J, the junction contained 4 bases not matched to a gene. Per the germline V gene, CDR1 is GTSNPN and CDR2 is SVGIG (reference sequence). The CDR3 loop is CALRTSGAQYF. CDR3 in DNA: TGTGCCCTACGGACTAGCGGGGCCCAGTACTTC.

The genes are TRBV9 and TRBJ2-1; TRBD2 agrees at 10 bases. Germline CDR1 is SGDLS and CDR2 is YYNGEE. The V gene end was trimmed by 0 bases and the J gene end by 0 bases; junction bases not matched to a gene: 18. This CDR3 contains 22 residues. CDR3 in DNA: TGTGCCAGCAGCGTAGATAGGGCGAGTCTAGCGGGGGCCCGGAGCTCCTACAATGAGCAGTTCTTC. Residues: CASSVDRASLAGARSSYNEQFF.

The chain uses TRBV19 and TRBJ2-7; D possibly uses TRBD1 or TRBD2 (5 bases each). The germline V gene has CDR1 LNHDA and CDR2 SQIVND (reference sequence). The V end lost 7 bases, the J end lost 5 bases, and 12 bases lay between the germline ends. The CDR3 runs 12 residues. The CDR3 nucleotides are TGTGCCAGTACGGGACGGGCCCACGAGCAGTACTTC. This gives the protein CASTGRAHEQYF.

The V gene is TRBV29-1, the J gene TRBJ1-5; TRBD1 might be the D (5 bases). Trimming left V 6 bases short and J 2 bases short, with 11 bases between. The CDR3 sequence is 13 residues long. Looked up from germline, CDR1 is SQVTM and CDR2 is ANQGSEA. CDR3 amino acids: CSVGEGGNQPQHF. The CDR3 nucleotides read TGCAGCGTAGGGGAGGGAGGCAATCAGCCCCAGCATTTT.

A few counts support this clone. The rearrangement links TRBV21-1 to TRBJ2-7; the table's D gene call, TRBD1, was not cross checked with the DNA. TRBV21-1 is shown as a pseudogene. This CDR3 is built from 14 residues. CDR3 in amino acids: CASSKIWGLYEQYF. CDR3 nucleotides: TGTGCCAGCAGCAAAATATGGGGGCTCTACGAGCAGTACTTC.

This clone has a single count. The chain uses TRBV5-1 and TRBJ2-2, with TRBD1 identical over 8 bases. This CDR3 comprises 14 residues. Germline assignment: CDR1 SGHRS and CDR2 YFSETQ. The junction had 9 bases not matched to a gene; V was cut back by 7 bases and J by 7 bases. The CDR3 is CASRSGGVGGELFF. The CDR3 DNA follows: TGCGCCAGCCGGTCAGGGGGCGTTGGCGGGGAGCTGTTTTTT.

This clone was seen more than once but under ten times. V is TRBV4-3 and J is TRBJ1-1; unclear D gene. The length of the CDR3 is 15 residues. The V gene lost 0 bases and the J gene lost 0 bases, with 8 bases spanning the gap. The germline V gene has CDR1 LGHNA and CDR2 YSLEER. The CDR3 region is CASSQDPRLNTEAFF. The CDR3 DNA sequence: TGCGCCAGCAGCCAAGATCCCAGGCTGAACACTGAAGCTTTCTTT.

The V call is TRBV9, the J call TRBJ2-5; 10 bases fit TRBD2. From germline, CDR1 is SGDLS and CDR2 YYNGEE. The ends lost 4 bases at V and 2 bases at J; junction bases unmatched: 5. The CDR3 contains 15 residues. The CDR3 is CASSIGLAEQETQYF. CDR3 DNA: TGTGCCAGCAGCATCGGACTAGCGGAACAAGAGACCCAGTACTTC.

This chain connects TRBV11-3 to TRBJ2-7; TRBD1 aligns across 8 bases. The CDR3 spans 15 residues. In germline, CDR1 is SGHNT, CDR2 YENEEA. Trimming cost V 2 bases and J 4 bases; bases outside gene matches: 7. CDR3 nucleotides: TGTGCCAGCAGCTTATTTTCGACAGGGGATTACGAGCAGTACTTC. It is translated as CASSLFSTGDYEQYF.

The chain recombines TRBV29-1 with TRBJ2-3, with TRBD2 matching 16 bases. Per the germline V gene, CDR1 is SQVTM and CDR2 is ANQGSEA. The CDR3 contains 14 residues. V dropped 7 bases and J dropped 8; count of bases not matched to a gene: 6. The CDR3 DNA reads TGCAGCGCCGGGGGACTAGCGGGAGGGCCTACGCAGTATTTT. Amino acids: CSAGGLAGGPTQYF.

V and J are TRBV5-1 and TRBJ1-5; a weak D match, TRBD1 (5 bases). The CDR3 consists of 15 residues. Germline CDR1 and CDR2: SGHRS and YFSETQ. V was cut by 4 bases and J by 5 bases, with 16 bases left in between. CDR3 nucleotides: TGCGCCAGCAGCCCGGACGGGGTGGGGGATCAGCCCCAGCATTTT. Translating gives CASSPDGVGDQPQHF.

This chain uses TRBV30 with TRBJ1-2; D is unclear. In germline, CDR1 is GTSNPN, CDR2 SVGIG (reference sequence). This CDR3 has 15 residues. Trimming removed 0 bases at V and 6 bases at J, with 17 bases between. CDR3 nucleotides: TGTGCCTGGAGTGTAGGCGGCACCTTAATCAATGGCTACACCTTC. Translating gives CAWSVGGTLINGYTF.

The V and J genes are TRBV7-2 and TRBJ2-7, with no clear D. This CDR3 has 16 residues. Germline V gene sequence: CDR1 SGHTA, CDR2 FQGNSA. V shed 1 base and J shed 4 bases, with 17 bases lying between them. The CDR3 loop is CASSLDNRFYPYEQYF. The CDR3 DNA reads as TGTGCCAGCAGCTTAGATAACCGGTTCTACCCTTACGAGCAGTACTTC.

This clone has only one observation. The chain couples TRBV7-2 to TRBJ1-2; D unclear. The germline V and J ends were trimmed by 2 bases and 0 bases, with 16 bases remaining between them. CDR3 length: 17 amino acids. Germline-derived CDR1 and CDR2 are SGHTA and FQGNSA. The CDR3 is CASSLILGRLANYGYTF. The CDR3 nucleotides read TGTGCCAGCAGCTTAATATTGGGGAGACTAGCTAACTATGGCTACACCTTC.

V and J are TRBV28 and TRBJ2-7; D is ambiguous. CDR3 length equals 15 residues. V lost 4 bases, J lost 4 bases, and 17 bases lay in between. Germline values: CDR1 MDHEN, CDR2 SYDVKM. The CDR3 region has the DNA TGTGCCAGCAGTTCAGTCAGAGGAACGGCATACGAGCAGTACTTC. Its protein is CASSSVRGTAYEQYF.

The gene calls are TRBV4-1 and TRBJ2-5; 13 bases line up with TRBD2. Germline V CDR1 and CDR2: MGHRA, YSYEKL. J was trimmed by 12 bases and V by 8 bases; bases with no gene match: 12. The CDR3 spans 14 residues. The CDR3 loop reads CASGLPGLAGPEYF. The CDR3 DNA follows: TGCGCCAGCGGCCTGCCGGGACTAGCGGGACCCGAGTACTTC.

The chain couples TRBV15 to TRBJ2-3; a possible D gene is TRBD2 (6 bases). There are 14 residues in the CDR3. Germline V gene sequence: CDR1 LNHNV, CDR2 YYDKDF (reference sequence). V was trimmed by 1 base and J by 2 bases, leaving 7 bases between them. The CDR3 region has the DNA TGTGCCACCAGCAGAGGGCGGGACACAGATACGCAGTATTTT. Protein product: CATSRGRDTDTQYF.